These 19 T cell receptor beta chains were sequenced from one sample in a study of T cell repertoires in cytomegalovirus infection. TCRdb fed the reads into MiXCR, producing one record per CDR3 protein. Here the sample spans 150,000 to 200,000 distinct CDR3 sequences, roughly 28% being singletons. The material sequenced was PBMCs. The receptors here all came from a human donor in good health (CMV status not recorded). Some clones in this sample may be carry-over from other donors' samples.

This clonotype has just a few counts. The gene calls are TRBV7-3 and TRBJ2-5; 7 bases are shared with TRBD2. The germline V gene encodes CDR1 SGHTA and CDR2 FQGTGA. The CDR3 is made up of 14 amino acids. The V and J ends lost 3 bases and 4 bases, in that order; junction bases with no gene match: 5. The CDR3 DNA reads TGTGCCAGCAGCTTCGCGGGGAGGGGAGAGACCCAGTACTTC. It yields the protein CASSFAGRGETQYF.

Concerning this clonotype: Relative to the germline gene, one junction end is altered; a read error may explain this. The rearrangement links TRBV7-6 to TRBJ2-5; either TRBD1 or TRBD2 may supply D (6 bases each). Germline CDR1 reads SGHVS; CDR2 reads FNYEAQ. The CDR3 length is 12 residues. In DNA, the CDR3 is TGTGCCAGCAGCAGGGGGGAAGAGATCCAGTACTTC. As protein: CASSRGEEIQYF.

At least ten counts were recorded for this clonotype. The genes are TRBV29-1 and TRBJ1-4; weak D call: TRBD1 (6 bases). The CDR3 spans 14 residues. Trimming cost V 5 bases and J 3 bases, with 13 bases left between them. CDR1 SQVTM and CDR2 ANQGSEA come from the germline V gene. The CDR3 region has the DNA TGCAGCGTTCAGGGGAGTGGTGCTAATGAAAAACTGTTTTTT. Amino acid sequence: CSVQGSGANEKLFF.

This clonotype showed up many times. V and J are TRBV6-2 or TRBV6-3 and TRBJ2-3; D remains ambiguous. CDR1 MNHEY and CDR2 SVGEGT come from the germline V gene. The length of the CDR3 is 13 residues. Trimming pared 0 bases from V and 0 bases from J, leaving 1 base between. CDR3 amino acids: CASSYSSTDTQYF. For the CDR3, the DNA is TGTGCCAGCAGTTACTCTAGCACAGATACGCAGTATTTT.

This clonotype came up a few times. V usage is TRBV13 and J usage is TRBJ1-5; 7 positions match TRBD1. This CDR3 is built from 15 residues. CDR1 and CDR2 from the germline V gene are PRHDT and FYEKMQ (reference sequence). Trimming took 2 bases from V and 4 from J; bases not matched to a gene: 5. The CDR3 coding sequence is TGTGCCAGCAGCTTACAGGGGGACGGGAATCAGCCCCAGCATTTT. Translated: CASSLQGDGNQPQHF.

A note on this clonotype: The CDR3 end shows no conserved phenylalanine or tryptophan, and so a read error is likely. The chain joins TRBV11-2 to TRBJ2-6; D might be TRBD1 or TRBD2, each matching 6 bases. Germline CDR1 SGHAT, CDR2 FQNNGV. The CDR3 contains 18 residues. Here the CDR3 reads CASSSVGGLGSGANDLTL. DNA for the CDR3: TGTGCCAGCAGCTCAGTAGGGGGGCTGGGCTCTGGGGCCAACGACCTGACTTTA.

This clonotype appeared a few times. This chain uses TRBV29-1 with TRBJ1-2, with a possible D match to TRBD1 (6 bases). The V gene lost 4 bases and the J gene lost 5 bases, with 17 bases spanning the gap. The germline gives CDR1 SQVTM, CDR2 ANQGSEA. CDR3 length: 14 residues. The CDR3 DNA reads TGCAGCGTTGTTAGGAGGACAGTTGGTTATGGCTACACCTTC. Translation gives CSVVRRTVGYGYTF.

V and J are TRBV7-3 and TRBJ2-5; TRBD2 matches 8 bases. Germline V gives CDR1 SGHTA, CDR2 FQGTGA. V lost 5 bases to trimming and J lost 0 bases; unmatched junction nucleotides: 5. The CDR3 totals 15 residues. The CDR3 DNA follows: TGTGCCAGCAGCCCAGCGGGGGCGGACCAAGAGACCCAGTACTTC. It translates to CASSPAGADQETQYF.

This clonotype was found many times. The chain has TRBV7-2 and TRBJ2-1; D is undetermined. Trimming stripped 1 base from V and 8 bases from J, with 9 bases between. The CDR3 spans 13 residues. Germline V CDR1 and CDR2: SGHTA, FQGNSA. CDR3 nucleotides: TGTGCCAGCAGCTTAGGGGTTGTGGATGAGCAGTTCTTC. It translates to CASSLGVVDEQFF.

This clonotype was counted many times. V usage is TRBV7-8 and J usage is TRBJ1-3; TRBD1 might be the D (5 bases). Germline loops: CDR1 SGHVS, CDR2 FQNEAQ. This CDR3 comprises 13 residues. V was clipped by 5 bases and J by 4 bases, with 9 bases between them. This CDR3 reads CASSQGSGNTIYF. CDR3 in DNA: TGTGCCAGCAGCCAGGGATCGGGAAACACCATATATTTT.

The chain employs TRBV25-1 and TRBJ1-6, with D hard to call. Germline V CDR1 and CDR2: MGHDK, SYGVNS. V dropped 7 bases and J dropped 7 bases, with 11 bases sitting between them. The CDR3 is made up of 13 amino acids. CDR3 in DNA: TGTGCCAGCACCGACCCGGGGAATTCACCCCTCCACTTT. Residues: CASTDPGNSPLHF.

This chain links TRBV6-2 or TRBV6-3 with TRBJ1-6, with D perhaps matching TRBD1 (6 bases). The CDR3 extends over 18 amino acids. Trimming cost V 1 base and J 8 bases, with 21 bases left between them. Germline lookup yields CDR1 MNHEY and CDR2 SVGEGT. CDR3 sequence: CASSYYPRGAKGDSPLHF. The CDR3 DNA sequence: TGTGCCAGCAGTTACTACCCCCGGGGCGCCAAGGGGGATTCACCCCTCCACTTT.

The CDR3 DNA sequence: TGTGCCAGCAGCACAGTAAGGGACACCAACGTCGGCCACGAGCAGTACTTC. Its translation is CASSTVRDTNVGHEQYF. The chain combines TRBV5-6 with TRBJ2-7, with D maybe TRBD1 (6 bases). The V gene's germline CDR1 is SGHDT and CDR2 YYEEEE. The CDR3 length is 17 residues. Between the trimmed V and J ends, which lost 4 bases and 5 bases, there was a span of 25 bases.

This clonotype came up a few times. This rearrangement joins TRBV11-2 to TRBJ1-4; no firm D call. Trimming removed 6 bases at V and 8 bases at J, with 16 bases between. Germline V lookup: CDR1 SGHAT, CDR2 FQNNGV. The CDR3 has 14 residues. The CDR3 sequence is CASSPEPAWEKLFF. The CDR3 nucleotides read TGTGCCAGCAGTCCCGAACCTGCCTGGGAAAAACTGTTTTTT. Looking up the rest from reference TRBV11-2 and TRBJ1-4 gives the full variable domain: EAGVAQSPRYKIIEKRQSVAFWCNPISGHATLYWYQQILGQGPKLLIQFQNNGVVDDSQLPKDRFSAERLKGVDSTLKIQPAKLEDSAVYLCASSPEPAWEKLFFGSGTQLSVL.

The chain employs TRBV7-1 and TRBJ2-1; 10 positions match TRBD1. TRBV7-1 qualifies as an ORF whose function is uncertain. V lost 5 bases to trimming and J lost 6 bases; unmatched junction nucleotides: 7. The length of the CDR3 is 15 residues. The CDR3 reads CASSDGTGVSNEQFF. DNA of the CDR3: TGTGCCAGCAGCGATGGGACAGGGGTGAGCAATGAGCAGTTCTTC.

This sequence joins TRBV3-1 and TRBJ2-7; 10 nucleotides agree with TRBD1. The CDR3 sequence is 14 residues long. V dropped 1 base and J dropped 3; count of bases not matched to a gene: 0. CDR1 and CDR2 (germline): LGHDT, YNNKEL (reference sequence). CDR3 nucleotide sequence: TGTGCCAGCAGCCAAGGGACAGGGGGCTACGAGCAGTACTTC. Protein sequence: CASSQGTGGYEQYF.

Concerning this clonotype itself: The junction differs from germline at one of its ends, possibly a read error. The CDR3 sequence is CATSGGQGGQPQHF. CDR3 nucleotide sequence: TGTGCCACCAGTGGGGGACAGGGCGGACAGCCCCAGCATTTT. The chain is built from TRBV10-3 and TRBJ1-5; 9 nucleotides agree with TRBD1. This CDR3 region has 14 residues. Germline CDR1 ENHRY, CDR2 SYGVKD.

V and J are TRBV7-3 and TRBJ2-5, with D perhaps TRBD1 (6 bases). V was cut by 3 bases and J by 6 bases, with 11 bases left in between. The CDR3 runs 13 residues. Germline V gives CDR1 SGHTA, CDR2 FQGTGA. CDR3 nucleotide sequence: TGTGCCAGCAGCTTTGGGGGCAGTAAGACCCAGTACTTC. This sequence encodes CASSFGGSKTQYF.

This clonotype was seen a handful of times. The rearrangement uses TRBV2 and TRBJ2-7; D remains ambiguous. V was clipped by 0 bases and J by 7 bases, with 7 bases between them. Germline V gene sequence: CDR1 SNHLY, CDR2 FYNNEI. This CDR3 is built from 12 residues. Written as DNA, the CDR3 is TGTGCCAGCAGTGAAGCGGTCTCTGAGCAGTACTTC. It translates to CASSEAVSEQYF.